This TCR beta chain stems from a study of regulatory T cells in long-lasting Graves disease. The study's findings and limits: The study found TRBV28, TRBJ1-2 and TRBJ2-5 favored in persistent disease.

CDR1 is SNHLY and CDR2 is FYNNEI in the germline V gene. The CDR3 has 13 residues. Trimming cost V 5 bases and J 4 bases; bases outside gene matches: 4. Arm-PCR of CDR3 regions and iRepertoire HTBI primers were the basis on which TCR beta libraries were built. TCRdb reprocessed the multiplex PCR reads via MiXCR and lists one record per CDR3 protein. This table holds around 500,000 distinct CDR3 sequences, more than 10% found once. The time point was: newly diagnosed GD, antithyroid drugs for less than 3 months. The TCR library was made from RNA extracted from PBMCs. With EDTA tubes as the receptacles, roughly 9.7 milliliters of peripheral blood were drawn. This clonotype was seen at least ten times. No antigen is known for it. This sample was shared with a second study, whose subject was T cells in Graves' hyperthyroidism and ophthalmopathy. That paper adds: When ophthalmopathy did not progress within 18 months, Graves' hyperthyroidism was considered stable. First-round RT-PCR with HTBI primers amplified the TCR CDR3 region.

The clonotype comes from a woman aged 30 to 39 with Graves disease. Source: peripheral blood mononuclear cells (PBMCs), taken at new diagnosis, from a patient treated with antithyroid drugs. The genes are TRBV2 and TRBJ1-1; 7 nucleotides line up with TRBD1. The chain's CDR3 is CASSLQGLTEAFF. The CDR3 DNA follows: TGTGCCAGCAGTTTACAGGGGCTCACTGAAGCTTTCTTT. Looking up the rest from reference TRBV2 and TRBJ1-1 gives the full variable domain: EPEVTQTPSHQVTQMGQEVILRCVPISNHLYFYWYRQILGQKVEFLVSFYNNEISEKSEIFDDQFSVERPDGSNFTLKIRSTKLEDSAMYFCASSLQGLTEAFFGQGTRLTVV.